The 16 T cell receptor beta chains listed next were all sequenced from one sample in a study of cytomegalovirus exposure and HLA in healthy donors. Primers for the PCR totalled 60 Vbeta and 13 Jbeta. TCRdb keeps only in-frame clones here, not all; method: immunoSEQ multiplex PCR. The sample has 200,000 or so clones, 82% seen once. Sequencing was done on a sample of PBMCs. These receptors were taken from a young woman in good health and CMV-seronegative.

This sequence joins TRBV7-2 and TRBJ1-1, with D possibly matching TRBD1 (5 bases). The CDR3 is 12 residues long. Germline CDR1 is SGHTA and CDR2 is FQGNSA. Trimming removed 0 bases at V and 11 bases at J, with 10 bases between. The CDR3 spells CASSLAWGVAFF. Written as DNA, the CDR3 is TGTGCCAGCAGCTTAGCGTGGGGGGTGGCTTTCTTT. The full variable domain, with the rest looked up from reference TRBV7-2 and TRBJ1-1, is GAGVSQSPSNKVTEKGKDVELRCDPISGHTALYWYRQSLGQGLEFLIYFQGNSAPDKSGLPSDRFSAERTGGSVSTLTIQRTQQEDSAVYLCASSLAWGVAFFGQGTRLTVV.

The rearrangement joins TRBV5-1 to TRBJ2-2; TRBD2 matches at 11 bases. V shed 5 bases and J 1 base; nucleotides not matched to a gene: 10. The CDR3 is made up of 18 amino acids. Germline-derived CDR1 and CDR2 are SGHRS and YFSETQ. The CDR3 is CASRLVLAGDRNTGELFF. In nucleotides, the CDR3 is TGCGCCAGCAGACTAGTACTAGCGGGAGACCGGAACACCGGGGAGCTGTTTTTT. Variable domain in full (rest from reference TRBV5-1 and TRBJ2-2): KAGVTQTPRYLIKTRGQQVTLSCSPISGHRSVSWYQQTPGQGLQFLFEYFSETQRNKGNFPGRFSGRQFSNSRSEMNVSTLELGDSALYLCASRLVLAGDRNTGELFFGEGSRLTVL.

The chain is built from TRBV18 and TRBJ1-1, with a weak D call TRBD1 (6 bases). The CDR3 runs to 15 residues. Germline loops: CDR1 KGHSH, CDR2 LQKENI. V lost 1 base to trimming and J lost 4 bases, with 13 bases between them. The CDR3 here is CASSPRPDRTTEAFF. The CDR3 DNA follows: TGTGCCAGCTCACCACGCCCCGACAGGACCACTGAAGCTTTCTTT.

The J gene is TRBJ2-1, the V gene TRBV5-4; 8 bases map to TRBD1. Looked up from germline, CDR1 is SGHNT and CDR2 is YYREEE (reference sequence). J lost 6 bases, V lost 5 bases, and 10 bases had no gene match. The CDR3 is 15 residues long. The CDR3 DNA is TGTGCCAGCAGACTGGACAGGGTACGGTCCAATGAGCAGTTCTTC. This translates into CASRLDRVRSNEQFF.

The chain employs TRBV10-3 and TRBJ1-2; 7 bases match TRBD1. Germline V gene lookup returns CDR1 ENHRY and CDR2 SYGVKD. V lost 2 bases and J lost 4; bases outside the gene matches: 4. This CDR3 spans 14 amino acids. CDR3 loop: CAISEDDRVYGYTF. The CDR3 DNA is TGTGCCATCAGTGAGGACGACAGGGTCTATGGCTACACCTTC.

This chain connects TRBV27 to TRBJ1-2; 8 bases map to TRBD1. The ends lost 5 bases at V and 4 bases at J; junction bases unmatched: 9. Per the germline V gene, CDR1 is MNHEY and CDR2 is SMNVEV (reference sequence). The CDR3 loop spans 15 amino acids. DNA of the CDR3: TGTGCCAGCAGTCCTGACAGGGGTTCTGGCTATGGCTACACCTTC. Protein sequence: CASSPDRGSGYGYTF.

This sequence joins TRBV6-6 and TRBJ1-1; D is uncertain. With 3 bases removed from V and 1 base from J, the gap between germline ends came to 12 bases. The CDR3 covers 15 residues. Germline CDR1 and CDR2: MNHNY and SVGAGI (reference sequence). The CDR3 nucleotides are TGTGCCAGCAGTTATTTGGCCGACACGAACACTGAAGCTTTCTTT. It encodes CASSYLADTNTEAFF.

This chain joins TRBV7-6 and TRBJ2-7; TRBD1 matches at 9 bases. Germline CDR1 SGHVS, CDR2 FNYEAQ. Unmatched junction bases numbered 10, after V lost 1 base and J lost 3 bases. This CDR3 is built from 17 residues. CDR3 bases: TGTGCCAGCAGCTTAGTAGGGGGACAGGGCGTGAGCTACGAGCAGTACTTC. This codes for CASSLVGGQGVSYEQYF.

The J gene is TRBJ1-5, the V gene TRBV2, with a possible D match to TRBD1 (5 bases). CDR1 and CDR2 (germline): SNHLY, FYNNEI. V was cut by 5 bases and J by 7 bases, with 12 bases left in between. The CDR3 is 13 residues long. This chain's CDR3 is CASSLGGGQPQHF. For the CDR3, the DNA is TGTGCCAGCAGTTTGGGGGGAGGGCAGCCCCAGCATTTT.

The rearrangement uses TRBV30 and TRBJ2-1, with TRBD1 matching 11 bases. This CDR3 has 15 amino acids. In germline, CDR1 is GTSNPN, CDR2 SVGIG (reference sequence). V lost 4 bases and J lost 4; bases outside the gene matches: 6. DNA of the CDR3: TGTGCCTGGAACCGAGGGACAGGGGGTTACAATGAGCAGTTCTTC. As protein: CAWNRGTGGYNEQFF.

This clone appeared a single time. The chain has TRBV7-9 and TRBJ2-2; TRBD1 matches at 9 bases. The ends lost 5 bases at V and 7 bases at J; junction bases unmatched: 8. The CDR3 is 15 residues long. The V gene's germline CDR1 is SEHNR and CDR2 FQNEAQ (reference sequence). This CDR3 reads CASSHRDREFGELFF. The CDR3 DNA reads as TGTGCCAGCAGCCACCGGGACAGGGAGTTCGGGGAGCTGTTTTTT.

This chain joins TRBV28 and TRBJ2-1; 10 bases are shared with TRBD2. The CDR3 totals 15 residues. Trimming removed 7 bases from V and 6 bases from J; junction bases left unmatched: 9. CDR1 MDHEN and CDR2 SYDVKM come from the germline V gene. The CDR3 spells CASIPGASGGNEQFF. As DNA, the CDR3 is TGTGCCAGCATCCCGGGTGCTAGCGGGGGCAATGAGCAGTTCTTC.

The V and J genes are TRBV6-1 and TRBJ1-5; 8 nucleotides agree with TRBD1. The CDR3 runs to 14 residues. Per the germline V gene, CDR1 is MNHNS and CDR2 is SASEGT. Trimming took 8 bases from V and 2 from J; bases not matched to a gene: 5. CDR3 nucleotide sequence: TGTGCCAGCTCGCAGACAGGGGGCAATCAGCCCCAGCATTTT. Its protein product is CASSQTGGNQPQHF.

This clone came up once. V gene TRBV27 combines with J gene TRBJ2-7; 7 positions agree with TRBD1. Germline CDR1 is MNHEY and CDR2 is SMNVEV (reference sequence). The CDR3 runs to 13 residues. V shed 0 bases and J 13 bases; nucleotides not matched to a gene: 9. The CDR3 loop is CASSLSRTGEYYF. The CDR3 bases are TGTGCCAGCAGTTTATCGAGAACAGGGGAGTATTACTTC.

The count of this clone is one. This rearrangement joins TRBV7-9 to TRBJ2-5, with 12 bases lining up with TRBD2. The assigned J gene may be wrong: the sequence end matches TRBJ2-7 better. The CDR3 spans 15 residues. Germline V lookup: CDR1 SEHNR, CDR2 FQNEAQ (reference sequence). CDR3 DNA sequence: TGTGCCAGCAGCTCCAGACTAGCGGGAGATTTCGAGCAGTACTTC. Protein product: CASSSRLAGDFEQYF.

In DNA form, the CDR3 reads TGTGCCAGCAGTCCACGTACCCCCGGGGCCGGGGAGCTGTTTTTT. Its protein product is CASSPRTPGAGELFF. The chain has TRBV6-5 and TRBJ2-2; a weak D match, TRBD2 (5 bases). Per the germline V gene, CDR1 is MNHEY and CDR2 is SVGAGI. CDR3 length: 15 residues. Trimming cost V 5 bases and J 6 bases, with 16 bases left between them.